The subject of this entry is one TCR beta chain. No antigen is known for it. These data are taken from a study of vaccination effects on CD4 cells after COVID-19. Whole-study context: Within the ViraFEST assay, antigen-specific CD4+ T cells underwent expansion with viral peptide pools prior to sequencing. Each person got two doses of an mRNA SARS-CoV-2 vaccine, BNT162b2 or mRNA-1273.

V gave up 8 bases and J gave up 2 bases; unmatched junction bases: 3. The CDR3 covers 13 residues. Germline V lookup: CDR1 LNHNV, CDR2 YYDKDF (reference sequence). On roughly day 9 of culture, CD4+ T cells were separated out. Vaccinated participants had no history of SARS-CoV-2 infection and tested negative for nucleocapsid antibodies. Sequencing was performed with immunoSEQ multiplex PCR; in TCRdb, only in-frame clones are kept and a portion is missing. The sample shows more than 30,000 clones, roughly 80% of them seen only once. V usage is TRBV15 and J usage is TRBJ1-3, with 7 nucleotides matching TRBD1. Material: CD4+ T cells from PBMCs cultured without peptide, obtained before COVID-19 vaccination. This clonotype was sampled from a human donor who received a COVID-19 vaccine. CDR3 in amino acids: CATRTGTGNTIYF. For the CDR3, the DNA is TGTGCCACCCGGACAGGCACTGGAAACACCATATATTTT.